The 14 T cell receptor beta chains below come from one sample, sequenced in a study of Ad26.COV2.S vaccination and SARS-CoV-2 variants (dated by TCRdb to 2020 to 2022). Receptor libraries were prepared by the immunoSEQ multiplex PCR assay. This is the immuneACCESS table as TCRdb keeps it, with only in-frame sequences that have V and J called. A part of the clones is gone; compared with another copy, unresolved V genes explain less than half, and the rest is unexplained. The sample table holds 250,000 or so clones, of which around nine tenths were seen once. The ten largest clones add up to 2.5% to 3.5% of the sample. Taken with the paper, the label for treatment or condition translates to: 15 to 20 received Ad26.COV2.S at low or high dose, single or two shots; about 5 received placebo; per-sample allocation not given. Repertoires of vaccine and placebo recipients were sequenced from samples collected on day 63 after the first injection.

The sequencing used peripheral blood, collected in a trial of Ad26.COV2.S vaccine versus placebo. These TCRs come from a person aged 18-60 years who received the Ad26.COV2.S COVID-19 vaccine or a placebo.

This chain links TRBV7-9 with TRBJ1-3; D ambiguous. Trimming took off 0 bases at V and 2 bases at J, with 5 bases between the two ends. There are 14 residues in the CDR3. Germline V gene sequence: CDR1 SEHNR, CDR2 FQNEAQ (reference sequence). The CDR3 nucleotides read TGTGCCAGCAGCTTAGCGTCCACTGGAAACACCATATATTTT. This codes for CASSLASTGNTIYF.

The chain combines TRBV18 with TRBJ2-1; 7 positions agree with TRBD2. The CDR3 totals 13 residues. Germline CDR1 KGHSH, CDR2 LQKENI. The J segment lost 9 bases and the V segment lost 6 bases, leaving 8 bases of the junction unmatched. The CDR3 protein is CASSSGTRGEQFF. The CDR3 DNA sequence: TGTGCCAGCTCCAGCGGGACCCGGGGTGAGCAGTTCTTC.

The rearrangement joins TRBV5-6 to TRBJ2-2; possibly TRBD1 or TRBD2 for D (5 bases each). V was trimmed by 6 bases and J by 2 bases, leaving 14 bases between them. CDR1 and CDR2 from the germline V gene are SGHDT and YYEEEE. The CDR3 contains 15 residues. The CDR3 reads CASTVRDPNTGELFF. The CDR3 DNA is TGTGCCAGCACCGTCCGGGACCCTAACACCGGGGAGCTGTTTTTT.

This clone was recorded a few times. The chain recombines TRBV5-8 with TRBJ2-1; 7 bases are a match to TRBD1. CDR3 length: 15 residues. V gave up 4 bases and J gave up 9 bases; unmatched junction bases: 13. Germline CDR1 and CDR2: SGHTS and YDEGEE. Written as DNA, the CDR3 is TGTGCCAGCAGCCCCACTACCCTGACAGGGACTGAGCAGTTCTTC. This encodes CASSPTTLTGTEQFF.

The chain links TRBV7-2 to TRBJ1-4, with 8 bases fitting TRBD1. From germline, CDR1 is SGHTA and CDR2 FQGNSA. The CDR3 extends over 16 amino acids. Trimming at V came to 3 bases and at J to 2 bases, leaving 5 bases not matched to a gene. CDR3 in amino acids: CASSLTGQATNEKLFF. In DNA, the CDR3 is TGTGCCAGCAGCTTGACGGGACAGGCGACTAATGAAAAACTGTTTTTT.

DNA of the CDR3: TGTGCCAGTAGTATTCAGGGAAATTGGGACGAGCAGTACTTC. Translation gives CASSIQGNWDEQYF. The chain carries TRBV19 and TRBJ2-7, with D maybe TRBD1 (5 bases). Germline CDR1 reads LNHDA; CDR2 reads SQIVND (reference sequence). This CDR3 region has 14 residues. Trimming removed 3 bases from V and 5 bases from J, with 14 bases in between.

The chain combines TRBV4-3 with TRBJ2-1; TRBD2 agrees at 9 bases. The germline V gene encodes CDR1 LGHNA and CDR2 YSLEER. The J segment lost 4 bases and the V segment lost 4 bases, leaving 8 bases of the junction unmatched. CDR3 size: 16 residues. The CDR3 nucleotides read TGCGCCAGCAGCCCCCTCGCGCGGGGGGGTTACAATGAGCAGTTCTTC. It specifies CASSPLARGGYNEQFF.

The chain employs TRBV9 and TRBJ2-7, with 7 bases that match TRBD2. CDR3 length: 14 amino acids. The ends lost 5 bases at V and 2 bases at J; junction bases unmatched: 7. Germline V CDR1 and CDR2: SGDLS, YYNGEE. The CDR3 coding sequence is TGTGCCAGCAGGGTCTGCGGGGGAACCTACGAGCAGTACGTC. Translated: CASRVCGGTYEQYV.

This chain uses TRBV5-1 with TRBJ2-2; D is undetermined. Germline V gives CDR1 SGHRS, CDR2 YFSETQ. V was pared by 4 bases and J by 6 bases, with 13 bases between. The CDR3 spans 14 residues. The CDR3 is CASSPQDLAGELFF. The CDR3 DNA follows: TGCGCCAGCAGCCCCCAGGACCTAGCCGGGGAGCTGTTTTTT.

V usage is TRBV4-1 and J usage is TRBJ2-3, with 10 bases lining up with TRBD2. The germline gives CDR1 MGHRA, CDR2 YSYEKL. The CDR3 is 17 residues long. J was trimmed by 3 bases and V by 0 bases; bases with no gene match: 6. In DNA form, the CDR3 reads TGCGCCAGCAGCCAAGAATCCCTAGCGGGAGTAACAGATACGCAGTATTTT. It specifies CASSQESLAGVTDTQYF.

The chain joins TRBV7-3 to TRBJ2-1; D gene unclear. The CDR3 has 16 amino acids. CDR1 and CDR2 (germline): SGHTA, FQGTGA. The V end was cut by 5 bases, the J end by 0 bases, with 14 bases between. In nucleotides, the CDR3 is TGTGCCAGCAGCCCCATAACCCCGAGCTCCTACAATGAGCAGTTCTTC. As protein: CASSPITPSSYNEQFF. Full variable domain (remainder filled in from reference TRBV7-3 and TRBJ2-1): GAGVSQTPSNKVTEKGKYVELRCDPISGHTALYWYRQSLGQGPEFLIYFQGTGAADDSGLPNDRFFAVRPEGSVSTLKIQRTERGDSAVYLCASSPITPSSYNEQFFGPGTRLTVL.

CDR3 coding DNA: TGTGCCAGCAGCTTCGGACAGGGGTATGACAATGAGCAGTTCTTC. This codes for CASSFGQGYDNEQFF. This chain connects TRBV7-9 to TRBJ2-1, with 9 positions matching TRBD1. V shed 3 bases and J 5 bases; nucleotides not matched to a gene: 5. Germline CDR1 and CDR2: SEHNR and FQNEAQ (reference sequence). The CDR3 loop spans 15 amino acids. Variable domain in full (rest from reference TRBV7-9 and TRBJ2-1): DTGVSQNPRHKITKRGQNVTFRCDPISEHNRLYWYRQTLGQGPEFLTYFQNEAQLEKSRLLSDRFSAERPKGSFSTLEIQRTEQGDSAMYLCASSFGQGYDNEQFFGPGTRLTVL.

J is TRBJ1-4 and V is TRBV7-2, with 7 positions matching TRBD1. J gave up 8 bases and V 5 bases, and 14 bases lay outside the gene matches. This CDR3 has 16 residues. Germline V gene data show CDR1 as SGHTA and CDR2 as FQGNSA. The CDR3 DNA follows: TGTGCCAGCAGCCCGGCGGGGGGACAGAGCAACGAAAAACTGTTTTTT. Translating gives CASSPAGGQSNEKLFF.

J is TRBJ2-1 and V is TRBV30; 7 bases line up with TRBD2. J was trimmed by 6 bases and V by 0 bases; bases with no gene match: 11. Germline V CDR1 and CDR2: GTSNPN, SVGIG (reference sequence). This CDR3 region has 16 residues. CDR3 coding DNA: TGTGCCTGGAGTGTTTCACCCTGGGGGGGGAGCAATGAGCAGTTCTTC. This translates into CAWSVSPWGGSNEQFF.